The 14 T cell receptor beta chains in this list originate from one sample, sequenced in a study of OX40 agonist ivuxolimab in advanced cancers. TCRdb's copy holds only in-frame clones and misses some; the assay was immunoSEQ multiplex PCR. The sample has over 65,000 clones, about 88% seen once. This specimen was CD4+ or CD8+ T cells sorted from blood, taken in a trial of the OX40 agonist ivuxolimab. These receptors were taken from an adult with an advanced solid tumor such as melanoma, head and neck, liver or kidney cancer.

On this clone: The sample has other DNA sequences that encode this CDR3 too. The chain combines TRBV27 with TRBJ1-1; perhaps TRBD1 as D (6 bases). The CDR3 is 14 amino acids. V lost 2 bases to trimming and J lost 1 base, with 8 bases between them. From germline, CDR1 is MNHEY and CDR2 SMNVEV (reference sequence). The CDR3 nucleotides are TGTGCCAGCAGTTTAGGACAGACGAACACTGAAGCTTTCTTT. The encoded protein is CASSLGQTNTEAFF.

Turning to this clone: The same CDR3 is also encoded by other DNA sequences in this sample. The chain links TRBV12-5 to TRBJ1-3; 7 bases are a match to TRBD1. The CDR3 loop spans 14 amino acids. V shed 4 bases and J 2 bases; nucleotides not matched to a gene: 2. The germline V gene has CDR1 LGHNT and CDR2 FRNRAP. In DNA, the CDR3 is TGTGCTAGTGGTTCTGGGACAGCTGGAAACACCATATATTTT. This encodes CASGSGTAGNTIYF.

The chain combines TRBV5-6 with TRBJ1-6; no clear D gene. The CDR3 spans 14 residues. The germline V gene encodes CDR1 SGHDT and CDR2 YYEEEE. V lost 4 bases to trimming and J lost 1 base, with 6 bases between them. The DNA of the CDR3 is TGTGCCAGCAGCCGAGGGTCCTATAATTCACCCCTCCACTTT. Residues: CASSRGSYNSPLHF.

This chain joins TRBV11-3 and TRBJ2-1; a possible D gene is TRBD2 (5 bases). V lost 1 base and J 0 bases, leaving 7 bases between the germline ends. CDR1 SGHNT and CDR2 YENEEA come from the germline V gene. The CDR3 is 15 residues long. CDR3 amino acids: CASSLGEHSYNEQFF. CDR3 DNA: TGTGCCAGCAGCTTAGGGGAGCACTCCTACAATGAGCAGTTCTTC. The variable domain in full, with the rest retrieved from reference TRBV11-3 and TRBJ2-1, is EAGVVQSPRYKIIEKKQPVAFWCNPISGHNTLYWYLQNLGQGPELLIRYENEEAVDDSQLPKDRFSAERLKGVDSTLKIQPAELGDSAVYLCASSLGEHSYNEQFFGPGTRLTVL.

The chain employs TRBV5-1 and TRBJ1-1; D might be TRBD1 (6 bases). Germline loops: CDR1 SGHRS, CDR2 YFSETQ. The CDR3 is 13 amino acids. Deletions cut 4 bases from V and 1 base from J, with 8 bases between. CDR3 residues: CASSQTGNTEAFF. For the CDR3, the DNA is TGCGCCAGCAGCCAGACAGGGAACACTGAAGCTTTCTTT.

The rearrangement links TRBV7-9 to TRBJ2-2; no clear D gene. Trimming removed 5 bases from V and 0 bases from J, with 7 bases in between. The CDR3 runs to 14 residues. Germline CDR1 is SEHNR and CDR2 is FQNEAQ (reference sequence). Written as DNA, the CDR3 is TGTGCCAGCAGCCCTCAGCCGAACACCGGGGAGCTGTTTTTT. Amino acid sequence: CASSPQPNTGELFF.

The chain recombines TRBV25-1 with TRBJ2-5, with 13 bases aligning to TRBD2. V dropped 4 bases and J dropped 4; count of bases not matched to a gene: 6. The CDR3 length is 16 residues. CDR1 is MGHDK and CDR2 is SYGVNS in the germline V gene. The CDR3 loop reads CASSVLAGGPGETQYF. CDR3 nucleotides: TGTGCCAGCAGTGTACTAGCGGGAGGGCCAGGAGAGACCCAGTACTTC.

The chain joins TRBV7-9 to TRBJ2-7; TRBD2 aligns across 10 bases. The CDR3 sequence is 18 residues long. J lost 3 bases, V lost 1 base, and 12 bases had no gene match. Germline lookup yields CDR1 SEHNR and CDR2 FQNEAQ (reference sequence). The CDR3 is CASSLGGTSDKLDYEQYF. CDR3 in DNA: TGTGCCAGCAGCTTAGGGGGGACTAGCGATAAATTGGACTACGAGCAGTACTTC. Using reference TRBV7-9 and TRBJ2-7 for the parts outside the CDR3, the full variable domain is DTGVSQNPRHKITKRGQNVTFRCDPISEHNRLYWYRQTLGQGPEFLTYFQNEAQLEKSRLLSDRFSAERPKGSFSTLEIQRTEQGDSAMYLCASSLGGTSDKLDYEQYFGPGTRLTVT.

This chain joins TRBV19 and TRBJ2-1, with TRBD2 matching 11 bases. This CDR3 comprises 17 residues. The trim removed 4 bases at V and 4 bases at J, leaving 9 bases unmatched. Germline assignment: CDR1 LNHDA and CDR2 SQIVND (reference sequence). The CDR3 DNA is TGTGCCAGTAGTAGAGGACTAGCGGGCGTACTATACAATGAGCAGTTCTTC. This encodes CASSRGLAGVLYNEQFF.

This chain joins TRBV4-2 and TRBJ2-5; D not resolved. Germline V gene data show CDR1 as LGHNA and CDR2 as YNFKEQ. The CDR3 covers 15 residues. Deletions cut 0 bases from V and 5 bases from J, with 13 bases between. Here the CDR3 DNA reads TGTGCCAGCAGCCAAGATCGGTGGCGCAAGGAGACCCAGTACTTC. It codes for CASSQDRWRKETQYF.

J is TRBJ2-3 and V is TRBV4-3; possibly TRBD1 or TRBD2 for D (5 bases each). The CDR3 runs 14 residues. CDR1 is LGHNA and CDR2 is YSLEER in the germline V gene. Trimming stripped 0 bases from V and 7 bases from J, with 11 bases between. CDR3 residues: CASSQEGRAHTQYF. In DNA, the CDR3 is TGCGCCAGCAGCCAAGAGGGACGGGCCCATACGCAGTATTTT.

The chain employs TRBV6-5 and TRBJ1-1; 10 nucleotides align to TRBD1. CDR1 MNHEY and CDR2 SVGAGI come from the germline V gene. There are 15 residues in the CDR3. With 0 bases clipped from V and 6 bases from J, the junction kept 4 bases outside the gene matches. In DNA form, the CDR3 reads TGTGCCAGCAGTTACTCGGACAGGGGGTCGTCTGAAGCTTTCTTT. Its translation is CASSYSDRGSSEAFF.

V is TRBV5-4 and J is TRBJ1-1; D not resolved. The V gene lost 2 bases and the J gene lost 10 bases, with 15 bases spanning the gap. Germline V gene data show CDR1 as SGHNT and CDR2 as YYREEE (reference sequence). The CDR3 covers 13 residues. CDR3 in amino acids: CASSFSADGPAFF. CDR3 sequence (DNA): TGTGCCAGCAGCTTTAGTGCAGATGGCCCAGCTTTCTTT.

CDR3 amino acids: CASSRGLAGWYEQYF. CDR3 DNA: TGTGCCAGCAGCCGGGGACTAGCGGGATGGTACGAGCAGTACTTC. This sequence joins TRBV5-8 and TRBJ2-7, with 13 bases that match TRBD2. This CDR3 has 15 residues. V gave up 4 bases and J gave up 4 bases; unmatched junction bases: 5. Germline V gene data show CDR1 as SGHTS and CDR2 as YDEGEE.